This T cell receptor (beta chain) stems from a study of shared clonotypes between healthy human individuals. Study-wide points: With several donors compared, around 4.7% of naive CD4 clonotypes were shared.

Naive CD8 isolation took CD45RO-negative cells positively selected for CCR7 and excluded terminally differentiated effector memory CD45RA+ cells. Profiled with immunoSEQ multiplex PCR; TCRdb holds only in-frame clones, not every one. The sample includes some 1,900,000 clones, 85% to 95% of them seen just once. V was pared by 5 bases and J by 9 bases, with 8 bases between. The germline gives CDR1 WSHSY, CDR2 SAAADI. CDR3 length: 11 amino acids. Comments on this clone: Its antigen is not identified.

The receptor comes from a man younger than 35 in good health. The chain uses TRBV10-2 and TRBJ2-1; no firm D call. Sequencing input: naive CD8+ T cells sorted from blood. The CDR3 spells CASSSLGEQFF. CDR3 nucleotide sequence: TGCGCCAGCAGTTCTCTAGGTGAGCAGTTCTTC.